These 6 T cell receptor beta chains came from one sample sequenced in a study of T-cell memory formation after mild COVID-19. TCRdb used MiXCR to reprocess the 5' RACE reads, holding one entry per CDR3 protein. The sample holds a few hundred thousand distinct CDR3 sequences; 20% to 25% are singletons and the top ten take around 20%. The material sequenced was PBMCs or a T cell subset sorted from them (not recorded which). The receptors were sampled from a man between 18 and 35 years old who had mild COVID-19 (a few samples of this study predate the infection). Cell type and time point are not known.

The rearrangement joins TRBV2 to TRBJ2-3; no clear D. This CDR3 is built from 15 residues. Germline CDR1 is SNHLY and CDR2 is FYNNEI. Trimming removed 7 bases from V and 0 bases from J, with 14 bases in between. The CDR3 reads CASTKGLSSTDTQYF. CDR3 DNA sequence: TGTGCCAGCACAAAGGGTCTCTCTAGCACAGATACGCAGTATTTT.

This clonotype was found a few times. CDR3: CATSDSAGGLYNEQFF. Here the CDR3 DNA reads TGTGCCACCAGTGATAGTGCAGGGGGCCTCTACAATGAGCAGTTCTTC. This rearrangement joins TRBV24-1 to TRBJ2-1; TRBD1 matches at 8 bases. Germline V gives CDR1 KGHDR, CDR2 SFDVKD. The V and J ends lost 3 bases and 3 bases, in that order; junction bases with no gene match: 6. The CDR3 is 16 residues long.

CDR3 in DNA: TGTGCCAGCAGCTCAGAAGCGGGGGGCAGCCCGGGGCAGTATTTT. Amino acid sequence: CASSSEAGGSPGQYF. V usage is TRBV3-1 and J usage is TRBJ2-3; 9 bases are a match to TRBD2. The CDR3 consists of 15 residues. Unmatched junction bases numbered 14, after V lost 5 bases and J lost 11 bases. CDR1 LGHDT and CDR2 YNNKEL come from the germline V gene (reference sequence).

The chain carries TRBV7-2 and TRBJ2-4, with 11 bases identical to TRBD2. Germline CDR1 SGHTA, CDR2 FQGNSA. There are 16 residues in the CDR3. The V and J ends lost 5 bases and 9 bases, in that order; junction bases with no gene match: 12. The CDR3 bases are TGTGCCAGCAGCCCTACTTTAGCGGGGGGGCCCGTCATTCAGTACTTC. Protein: CASSPTLAGGPVIQYF.

This clonotype has more than one count but fewer than ten. V and J are TRBV5-1 and TRBJ2-1; 8 bases line up with TRBD2. The germline gives CDR1 SGHRS, CDR2 YFSETQ. CDR3 length equals 16 residues. V shed 1 base, J shed 7 bases, and the junction held 10 bases outside the gene matches. As DNA, the CDR3 is TGCGCCAGCAGCTTGTCGGGAGGGGCCCTGTGGAATGAGCAGTTCTTC. Translated: CASSLSGGALWNEQFF. Combining the CDR3 with reference TRBV5-1 and TRBJ2-1 gives the whole variable domain KAGVTQTPRYLIKTRGQQVTLSCSPISGHRSVSWYQQTPGQGLQFLFEYFSETQRNKGNFPGRFSGRQFSNSRSEMNVSTLELGDSALYLCASSLSGGALWNEQFFGPGTRLTVL.

This clonotype was counted only a few times. This chain joins TRBV20-1 and TRBJ2-2; D uncertain. The CDR3 covers 13 residues. Per the germline V gene, CDR1 is DFQATT and CDR2 is SNEGSKA (reference sequence). Trimming removed 2 bases at V and 6 bases at J, with 10 bases between. For the CDR3, the DNA is TGCAGTGCTAGACAGCGATTAGCCGGGGAGCTGTTTTTT. Its protein product is CSARQRLAGELFF.